A selection of T cell receptor beta chains follows, all from one sample in a study of T cell responses to AZD1222 COVID-19 vaccine. Some clones are missing from TCRdb's copy, which holds only in-frame ones; the method was immunoSEQ multiplex PCR. The repertoire holds 180,000 or so clones, with 90% to 95% as singletons. The sequencing used peripheral blood, collected 28 days after the second dose of the MenACWY control vaccine. The receptors were gathered from an adult who received the MenACWY meningococcal vaccine as a control. CDR3s include the opening cysteine and the closing phenylalanine or tryptophan. Fields, in order: clone size, J gene, V gene, CDR3 protein. Only part of the rows carry a size: once, few, many, or a class if the clone is expanded.

.	TRBJ2-3	TRBV7-8	CASSLSGSRTDTQYF
.	TRBJ2-2	TRBV6-6	CASSSSGGSGELFF
.	TRBJ1-2	TRBV4-1	CASSSRTANNYGYTF
.	TRBJ1-6	TRBV15	CATSREGFGNSPLHF
.	TRBJ1-2	TRBV29-1	CSVEPLGQLYGYTF
.	TRBJ2-7	TRBV5-1	CASSPGPPRPYEQYF
once	TRBJ2-2	TRBV6-6	CASNPGGPGELFF
few	TRBJ2-1	TRBV19	CASSIGPGGARDEQFF
.	TRBJ1-1	TRBV7-6	CASSRAVTGMFAEAFF
.	TRBJ2-3	TRBV29-1	CSVETAGGPLSPDTQYF
.	TRBJ2-2	TRBV30	CARAYRAGVPGELFF
.	TRBJ1-2	TRBV28	CASSSAGTDTLYGYTF
.	TRBJ2-7	TRBV7-2	CASSLRTGTSYEQYF
.	TRBJ2-1	TRBV11-3	CASSSGLRYNEQFF
.	TRBJ2-5	TRBV7-2	CASSFQQGVQTQYF
.	TRBJ1-2	TRBV15	CATSRAGGDPNYGYTF